What follows is one T cell receptor beta chain and its context. These data come from a study of blood T cell repertoires in COVID-19. Study as a whole: Some COVID-19 samples were acute and others convalescent; all came from the United States, Italy and Spain. T cells, B-cell-depleted T cells, or PBMCs supplied cDNA or gDNA.

Per the study methods: Amplification of reference gene primers provided the estimated nucleated cell counts. Only in-frame clones appear in the TCRdb table, and some are missing; sequencing was by immunoSEQ multiplex PCR. That table supplies the V and J calls and clone size; D and trimming were determined from the DNA. The table lists more than 110,000 clones, 82% of them singletons. This CDR3 contains 16 residues. The germline CDR1 and CDR2 sequences are SGHRS and YFSETQ. Between the trimmed V and J ends, which lost 0 bases and 2 bases, there was a span of 13 bases. V and J are TRBV5-1 and TRBJ2-3; D possibly corresponds to TRBD2 (5 bases). The sequence came from a woman of 80 years or more with acute or convalescent COVID-19. Source material: peripheral blood. CDR3 residues: CASSLEAGLATDTQYF. As DNA, the CDR3 is TGCGCCAGCAGCTTGGAGGCGGGTCTGGCCACAGATACGCAGTATTTT.